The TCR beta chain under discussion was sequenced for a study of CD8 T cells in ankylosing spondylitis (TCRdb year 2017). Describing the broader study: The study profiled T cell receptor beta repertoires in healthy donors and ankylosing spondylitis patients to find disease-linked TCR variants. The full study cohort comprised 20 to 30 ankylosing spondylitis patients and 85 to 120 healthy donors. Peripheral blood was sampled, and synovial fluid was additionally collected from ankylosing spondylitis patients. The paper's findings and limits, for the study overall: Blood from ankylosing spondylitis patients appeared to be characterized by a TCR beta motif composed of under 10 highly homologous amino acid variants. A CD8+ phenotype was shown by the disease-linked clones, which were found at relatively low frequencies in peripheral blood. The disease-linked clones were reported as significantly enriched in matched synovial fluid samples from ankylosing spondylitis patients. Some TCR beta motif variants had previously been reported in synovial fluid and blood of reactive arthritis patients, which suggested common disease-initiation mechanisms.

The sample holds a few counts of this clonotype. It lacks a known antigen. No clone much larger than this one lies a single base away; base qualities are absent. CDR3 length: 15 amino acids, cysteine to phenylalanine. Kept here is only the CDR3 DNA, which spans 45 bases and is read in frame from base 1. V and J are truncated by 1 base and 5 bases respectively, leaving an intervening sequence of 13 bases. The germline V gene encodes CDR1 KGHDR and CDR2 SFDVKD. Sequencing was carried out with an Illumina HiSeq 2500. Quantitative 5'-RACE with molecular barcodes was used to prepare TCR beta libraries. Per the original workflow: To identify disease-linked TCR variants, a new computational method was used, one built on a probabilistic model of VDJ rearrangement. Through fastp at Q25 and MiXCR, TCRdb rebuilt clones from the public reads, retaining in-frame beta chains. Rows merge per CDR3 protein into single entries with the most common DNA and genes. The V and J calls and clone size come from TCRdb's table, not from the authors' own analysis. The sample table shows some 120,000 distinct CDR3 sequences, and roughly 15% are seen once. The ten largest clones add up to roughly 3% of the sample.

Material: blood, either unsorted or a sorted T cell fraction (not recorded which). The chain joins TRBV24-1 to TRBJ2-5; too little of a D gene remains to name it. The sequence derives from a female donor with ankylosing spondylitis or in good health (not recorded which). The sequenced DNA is TGTGCCACCAGTGATTTACCCGGTGGATGGGAGACCCAGTACTTC. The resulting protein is CATSDLPGGWETQYF.